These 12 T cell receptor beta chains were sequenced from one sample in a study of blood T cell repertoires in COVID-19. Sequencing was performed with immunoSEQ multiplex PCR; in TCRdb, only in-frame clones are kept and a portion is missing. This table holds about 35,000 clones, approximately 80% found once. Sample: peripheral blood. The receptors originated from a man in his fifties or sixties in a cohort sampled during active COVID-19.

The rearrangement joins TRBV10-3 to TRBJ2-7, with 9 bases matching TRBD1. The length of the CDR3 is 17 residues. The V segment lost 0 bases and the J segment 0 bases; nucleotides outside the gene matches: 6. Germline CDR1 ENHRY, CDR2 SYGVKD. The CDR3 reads CAISESGTGRGSYEQYF. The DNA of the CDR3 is TGTGCCATCAGTGAGTCGGGGACAGGGAGGGGCTCCTACGAGCAGTACTTC.

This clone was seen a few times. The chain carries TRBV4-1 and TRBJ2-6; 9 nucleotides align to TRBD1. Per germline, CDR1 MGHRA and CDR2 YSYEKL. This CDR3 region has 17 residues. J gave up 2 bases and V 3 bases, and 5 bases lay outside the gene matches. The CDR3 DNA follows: TGCGCCAGCAGCCAGGACAGGGGATTCCCTGGGGCCAACGTCCTGACTTTC. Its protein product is CASSQDRGFPGANVLTF.

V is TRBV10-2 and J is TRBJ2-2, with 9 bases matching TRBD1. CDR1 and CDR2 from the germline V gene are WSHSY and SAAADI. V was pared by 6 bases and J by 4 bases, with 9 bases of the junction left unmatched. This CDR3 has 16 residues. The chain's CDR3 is CASRSPGQGSTGELFF. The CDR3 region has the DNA TGCGCCAGCAGGAGCCCGGGACAGGGTAGCACCGGGGAGCTGTTTTTT.

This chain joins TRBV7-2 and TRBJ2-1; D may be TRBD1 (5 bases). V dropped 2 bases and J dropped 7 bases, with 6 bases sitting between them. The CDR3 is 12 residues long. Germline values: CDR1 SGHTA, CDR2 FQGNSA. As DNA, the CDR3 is TGTGCCAGCAGCTTAAGGGGAAATGAGCAGTTCTTC. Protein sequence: CASSLRGNEQFF.

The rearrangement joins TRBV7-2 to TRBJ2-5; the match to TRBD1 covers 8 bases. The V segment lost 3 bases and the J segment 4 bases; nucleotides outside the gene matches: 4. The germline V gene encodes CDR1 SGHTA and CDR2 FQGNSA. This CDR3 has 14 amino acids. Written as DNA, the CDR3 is TGTGCCAGCAGCTTTAGGACAGGGCGAGAGACCCAGTACTTC. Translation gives CASSFRTGRETQYF.

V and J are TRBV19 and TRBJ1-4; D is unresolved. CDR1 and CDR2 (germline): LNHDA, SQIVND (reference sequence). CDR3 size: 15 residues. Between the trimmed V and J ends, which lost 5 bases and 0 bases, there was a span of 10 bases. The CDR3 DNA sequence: TGTGCCAGTAGTGCGGCGGATGCAACTAATGAAAAACTGTTTTTT. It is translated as CASSAADATNEKLFF.

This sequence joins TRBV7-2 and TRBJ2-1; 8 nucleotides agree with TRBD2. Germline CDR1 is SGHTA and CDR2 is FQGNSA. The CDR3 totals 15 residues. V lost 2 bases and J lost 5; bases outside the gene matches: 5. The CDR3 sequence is CASSLNGGAHNEQFF. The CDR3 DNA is TGTGCCAGCAGCTTAAACGGGGGGGCTCACAATGAGCAGTTCTTC.

The CDR3 DNA sequence: TGTGCCAGCTCAGAGGGTGGAAACACCATATATTTT. Protein product: CASSEGGNTIYF. The V gene is TRBV11-2, the J gene TRBJ1-3; D gene uncertain. The CDR3 contains 12 residues. Trimming took 8 bases from V and 3 from J, leaving 8 bases between them. Germline V gene sequence: CDR1 SGHAT, CDR2 FQNNGV.

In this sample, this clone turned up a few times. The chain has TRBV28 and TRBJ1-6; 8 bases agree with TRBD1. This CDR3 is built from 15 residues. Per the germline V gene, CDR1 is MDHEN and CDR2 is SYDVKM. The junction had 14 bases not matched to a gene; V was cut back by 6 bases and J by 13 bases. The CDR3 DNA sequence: TGTGCCAGCAGAATCGGGACAGGCCATTTAGGCCCCCTCCACTTT. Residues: CASRIGTGHLGPLHF.

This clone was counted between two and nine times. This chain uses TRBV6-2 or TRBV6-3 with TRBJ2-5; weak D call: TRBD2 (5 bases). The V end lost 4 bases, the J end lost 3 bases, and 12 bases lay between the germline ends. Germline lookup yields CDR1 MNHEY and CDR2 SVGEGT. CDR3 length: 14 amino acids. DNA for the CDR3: TGTGCCAGCAGTTTACCGGACGGGAAAGAGACCCAGTACTTC. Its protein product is CASSLPDGKETQYF.

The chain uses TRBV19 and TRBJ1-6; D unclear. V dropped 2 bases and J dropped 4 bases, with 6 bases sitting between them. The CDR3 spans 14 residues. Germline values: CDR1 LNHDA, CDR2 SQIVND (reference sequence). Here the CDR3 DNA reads TGTGCCAGTAGTATACAGGAATATAATTCACCCCTCCACTTT. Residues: CASSIQEYNSPLHF.

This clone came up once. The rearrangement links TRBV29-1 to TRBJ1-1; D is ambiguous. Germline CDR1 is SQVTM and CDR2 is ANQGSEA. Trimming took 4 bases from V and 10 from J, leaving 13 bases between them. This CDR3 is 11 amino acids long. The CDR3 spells CSVGEGRGAFF. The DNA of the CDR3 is TGCAGCGTTGGGGAGGGTCGAGGAGCTTTCTTT.